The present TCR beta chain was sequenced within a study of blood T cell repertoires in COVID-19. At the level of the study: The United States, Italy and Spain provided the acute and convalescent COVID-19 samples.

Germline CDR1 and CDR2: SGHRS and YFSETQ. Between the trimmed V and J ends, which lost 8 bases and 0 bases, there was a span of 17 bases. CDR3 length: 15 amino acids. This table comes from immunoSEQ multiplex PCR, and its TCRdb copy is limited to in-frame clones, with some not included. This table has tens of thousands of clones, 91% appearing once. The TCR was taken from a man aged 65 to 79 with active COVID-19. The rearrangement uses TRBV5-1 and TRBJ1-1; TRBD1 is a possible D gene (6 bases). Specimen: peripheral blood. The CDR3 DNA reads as TGCGCCAGAGGGGGGGCGATCCCCCTGAACACTGAAGCTTTCTTT. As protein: CARGGAIPLNTEAFF. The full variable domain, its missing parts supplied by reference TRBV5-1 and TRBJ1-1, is KAGVTQTPRYLIKTRGQQVTLSCSPISGHRSVSWYQQTPGQGLQFLFEYFSETQRNKGNFPGRFSGRQFSNSRSEMNVSTLELGDSALYLCARGGAIPLNTEAFFGQGTRLTVV.